The next 16 T cell receptor beta chains were all read from a single sample in a study of regulatory T cells in long-lasting Graves disease. Time point: persistent/refractory GD, antithyroid drugs over 5 years with positive TRAb. Making the TCR library involved RNA that had been extracted from PBMCs. According to the study, TCR beta libraries were built with iRepertoire HTBI primers and CDR3-region Arm-PCR. TCRdb independently ran MiXCR on the multiplex PCR reads; one entry per CDR3 protein. The data hold about 470,000 distinct CDR3 sequences, with 20% to 25% observed a single time. This sample comprised peripheral blood mononuclear cells (PBMCs), obtained when the disease was refractory, from a patient treated with antithyroid drugs. The receptor set was obtained from a female donor with Graves disease.

This clonotype occurred once. The chain joins TRBV19 to TRBJ2-1, with D tentatively TRBD1 (6 bases). The CDR3 consists of 14 residues. Germline-derived CDR1 and CDR2 are LNHDA and SQIVND (reference sequence). V was pared by 6 bases and J by 3 bases, with 12 bases between. The CDR3 sequence is CASSPQGYYNEQFF. The CDR3 region has the DNA TGTGCCAGTAGCCCACAGGGTTACTACAATGAGCAGTTCTTC.

This clonotype occurred many times. The chain has TRBV28 and TRBJ2-5; 8 bases map to TRBD2. The CDR3 extends over 14 amino acids. The ends lost 4 bases at V and 7 bases at J; junction bases unmatched: 8. CDR1 MDHEN and CDR2 SYDVKM come from the germline V gene. CDR3: CASSYSGGRWTQYF. The CDR3 coding sequence is TGTGCCAGCAGTTATTCGGGGGGGAGATGGACCCAGTACTTC.

This clonotype has at least ten counts. V is TRBV9 and J is TRBJ1-4; 8 bases match TRBD1. V lost 1 base and J lost 8; bases outside the gene matches: 7. This CDR3 spans 15 amino acids. The germline gives CDR1 SGDLS, CDR2 YYNGEE. The CDR3 reads CASSVFGQGREKLFF. CDR3 nucleotide sequence: TGTGCCAGCAGCGTATTCGGACAGGGACGGGAAAAACTGTTTTTT.

This clonotype was observed at least ten times. The V and J genes are TRBV11-2 and TRBJ2-7; the match to TRBD1 covers 7 bases. Per germline, CDR1 SGHAT and CDR2 FQNNGV. The CDR3 covers 18 residues. J was trimmed by 1 base and V by 4 bases; bases with no gene match: 16. Here the CDR3 reads CASSYLGRLRTGSYEQYF. The CDR3 coding sequence is TGTGCCAGCAGCTACCTGGGGCGGCTTCGGACAGGATCCTACGAGCAGTACTTC.

The table lists this clonotype with a few counts. The chain employs TRBV27 and TRBJ1-4; D is unclear. The CDR3 is made up of 15 amino acids. V lost 3 bases and J lost 7, with 15 bases in between. Germline lookup yields CDR1 MNHEY and CDR2 SMNVEV (reference sequence). The CDR3 nucleotides read TGTGCCAGCAGTTTCTCAGTTGCAACTGGTGAAAAACTGTTTTTT. Protein product: CASSFSVATGEKLFF.

Many counts were recorded for this clonotype. The chain employs TRBV27 and TRBJ2-2; D perhaps matches TRBD1 (5 bases). The CDR3 consists of 14 residues. In germline, CDR1 is MNHEY, CDR2 SMNVEV (reference sequence). Between the trimmed V and J ends, which lost 2 bases and 5 bases, there was a span of 9 bases. CDR3 nucleotide sequence: TGTGCCAGCAGTTTAAGGGGCCTAACCGGGGAGCTGTTTTTT. This encodes CASSLRGLTGELFF.

This clonotype was observed many times. The chain joins TRBV7-9 to TRBJ2-5, with 8 bases lining up with TRBD1. The germline V gene encodes CDR1 SEHNR and CDR2 FQNEAQ (reference sequence). CDR3 length equals 14 residues. V was pared by 5 bases and J by 4 bases, with 6 bases of the junction left unmatched. The CDR3 sequence is CASSTDRGGETQYF. The DNA for the CDR3 is TGTGCCAGCAGCACCGACAGGGGAGGAGAGACCCAGTACTTC.

In its sample, this clonotype was seen many times. This chain joins TRBV6-1 and TRBJ2-2; the match to TRBD2 covers 7 bases. With V trimmed by 5 bases and J by 4 bases, 4 bases remained unmatched. This CDR3 region has 14 residues. Germline assignment: CDR1 MNHNS and CDR2 SASEGT. The CDR3 DNA is TGTGCCAGCAGTAACTTAGCGGGCACCGGGGAGCTGTTTTTT. Protein product: CASSNLAGTGELFF.

The chain recombines TRBV6-9 with TRBJ2-7; 8 bases fit TRBD1. This CDR3 spans 17 amino acids. J lost 3 bases, V lost 2 bases, and 12 bases had no gene match. Germline V CDR1 and CDR2: MNHGY, SVAAGI. The CDR3 is CASSYRFPTGVDYEQYF. The CDR3, as DNA: TGTGCCAGCAGTTATCGCTTCCCGACAGGGGTTGACTACGAGCAGTACTTC.

This clonotype has at least ten counts. The chain combines TRBV4-3 with TRBJ2-5; D not resolved. The CDR3 contains 13 residues. Germline CDR1 LGHNA, CDR2 YSLEER. Trimming took off 0 bases at V and 4 bases at J, with 6 bases between the two ends. The CDR3 DNA sequence: TGCGCCAGCAGCCAAGATATACGAGAGACCCAGTACTTC. Protein product: CASSQDIRETQYF.

There are many counts of this clonotype. This chain uses TRBV6-9 with TRBJ1-1; D is perhaps TRBD1 (5 bases). Trimming stripped 2 bases from V and 2 bases from J, with 15 bases between. The germline gives CDR1 MNHGY, CDR2 SVAAGI. This CDR3 is built from 16 residues. In DNA form, the CDR3 reads TGTGCCAGCAGTTATCCCCGACTAGGGGCCAACACTGAAGCTTTCTTT. Protein sequence: CASSYPRLGANTEAFF.

The chain recombines TRBV6-2 or TRBV6-3 with TRBJ2-1; weak D call: TRBD1 (5 bases). Trimming shortened V by 0 bases and J by 5 bases, and 14 bases separated the two germline ends. Germline V gene lookup returns CDR1 MNHEY and CDR2 SVGEGT. This CDR3 is built from 16 residues. The CDR3 DNA sequence: TGTGCCAGCAGTTACTCGAAGGCGCGCAGGGACAATGAGCAGTTCTTC. Translating gives CASSYSKARRDNEQFF.

The CDR3 spells CASSLTRLADTQYF. The CDR3 DNA reads TGTGCCAGCAGTTTAACCAGACTCGCAGATACGCAGTATTTT. This chain joins TRBV12-3 or TRBV12-4 and TRBJ2-3; D is undetermined. The germline V and J ends were trimmed by 2 bases and 4 bases, with 10 bases remaining between them. There are 14 residues in the CDR3.

This clonotype was seen repeatedly, ten times or more. The chain links TRBV7-9 to TRBJ1-2; TRBD1 aligns across 8 bases. This CDR3 contains 14 residues. Per germline, CDR1 SEHNR and CDR2 FQNEAQ (reference sequence). J gave up 2 bases and V 4 bases, and 3 bases lay outside the gene matches. CDR3: CASSSRQGNYGYTF. CDR3 nucleotides: TGTGCCAGCAGCTCCCGACAGGGGAACTATGGCTACACCTTC.

Ten or more counts support this clonotype. The chain recombines TRBV5-1 with TRBJ1-1; weak D call: TRBD1 (6 bases). Deletions cut 4 bases from V and 1 base from J, with 14 bases between. The CDR3 contains 15 residues. Germline values: CDR1 SGHRS, CDR2 YFSETQ. The CDR3 DNA is TGCGCCAGCAGCGCCGCAGGGGCGAAGAACACTGAAGCTTTCTTT. It is translated as CASSAAGAKNTEAFF.

The J gene is TRBJ2-3, the V gene TRBV20-1, with D hard to call. Germline V gives CDR1 DFQATT, CDR2 SNEGSKA (reference sequence). V lost 0 bases and J 0 bases, leaving 10 bases between the germline ends. The CDR3 length is 15 residues. CDR3 in DNA: TGCAGTGCTAGAGATCTTAGTTCTAGCACAGATACGCAGTATTTT. Translated: CSARDLSSSTDTQYF.